This T cell receptor beta chain was observed in a study of synovial regulatory T cells in juvenile arthritis. Study summary: Roughly 6 patients were on methotrexate and a few were untreated.

Assay: immunoSEQ multiplex PCR; the TCRdb copy retains only in-frame clones and omits some. The table lists over 1,300 clones. Frequency places this clone as medium-sized. The CDR3 totals 12 residues. No DNA has been recorded. Germline CDR1 reads SNHLY; CDR2 reads FYNNEI. The synovial samples were synovial fluid, paired with peripheral blood from each active arthritis patient. Roughly 11-patient cohort: 11 active juvenile idiopathic arthritis patients, 3 polyarticular, 8 oligoarticular. The chain links TRBV2 to TRBJ1-2; TCRdb's D gene call, TRBD1, goes unchecked for lack of DNA. The source material was Treg cells from the synovium. The TCR was taken from a donor younger than 35 with juvenile idiopathic arthritis. The CDR3 sequence: CATATGPYGYTF.